These T cell receptor beta chains were read from a single sample in a study of shared clonotypes between healthy human individuals. Some clones are missing from TCRdb's copy, which holds only in-frame ones; the method was immunoSEQ multiplex PCR. The sample gives about 610,000 clones, roughly 97% of which show up once; 0.057% is in the top ten. Sequences were obtained from naive CD4+ T cells sorted from blood. The receptor set was obtained from a woman aged 30 to 39 in good health. Each CDR3 is given with its conserved first and last residue. D genes are given only for firm matches. Not all rows give a size; the values are once, few, many and, for expanded clones, a class.

D	size	V	J	DNA	CDR3
TRBD2	-	TRBV5-1	TRBJ2-2	TGCGCCAGCAGCTTGGATGGGAGGGCCGGGGAGCTGTTTTTT	CASSLDGRAGELFF
-	-	TRBV6-1	TRBJ2-1	TGTGCCAGCACGCCCCAGCGCGCCTACAATGAGCAGTTCTTC	CASTPQRAYNEQFF
TRBD2	-	TRBV7-9	TRBJ2-2	TGTGCCAGCAGCCCCCCCGGGACTAGCATTACCGGGGAGCTGTTTTTT	CASSPPGTSITGELFF
-	-	TRBV4-1	TRBJ1-5	TGCGCCAGCAGCCATGCAGACCAACCCAGCAATCAGCCCCAGCATTTT	CASSHADQPSNQPQHF
-	-	TRBV28	TRBJ2-1	TGTGCCAGCAGTATCCCTCCTGCCTCCTACAATGAGCAGTTCTTC	CASSIPPASYNEQFF
TRBD2	once	TRBV5-1	TRBJ2-1	TGCGCCAGCAGCCCGGGACTAGCGGGAGGTAATGAGCAGTTCTTC	CASSPGLAGGNEQFF
-	-	TRBV28	TRBJ1-5	TGTGCCAGCAGTTTAGTCTCTCGTCAGCCCCAGCATTTT	CASSLVSRQPQHF
-	-	TRBV27	TRBJ2-7	TGTGCCAGCAGTTTATCTTCCGGCGGGACCGCCTACGAGCAGTACTTC	CASSLSSGGTAYEQYF
TRBD1	-	TRBV5-1	TRBJ2-5	TGCGCCAGCAGCCTGGAAGGGACAGGGGGCGGGGAGACCCAGTACTTC	CASSLEGTGGGETQYF
TRBD1	-	TRBV20-1	TRBJ1-1	TGCAGTGCTAGCCCCAGGGGGCGAACTTTCTTT	CSASPRGRTFF
-	once	TRBV10-2	TRBJ2-1	TGCGCCAGCAGTGTCAGTCTGTCCTACAATGAGCAGTTCTTC	CASSVSLSYNEQFF
TRBD1	once	TRBV6-5	TRBJ1-1	TGTGCCACCCGTTCCCAAGACAGGGAGGGCACTGAAGCTTTCTTT	CATRSQDREGTEAFF
-	-	TRBV19	TRBJ2-1	TGTGCCAGTAGTATTCTGGTCTCGAGGGAGCAGTTCTTC	CASSILVSREQFF
TRBD1	-	TRBV5-4	TRBJ2-2	TGTGCCAGCAGCGCGGACAGGGCTTACACCGGGGAGCTGTTTTTT	CASSADRAYTGELFF
-	-	TRBV7-9	TRBJ2-2	TGTGCCAGCAGCTCCAACACGGCGAGGAGGTCCGGGGAGCTGTTTTTT	CASSSNTARRSGELFF
TRBD1	-	TRBV6-8	TRBJ2-7	TGTGCCAGCCAGGACAGGGACGAGCAGTACTTC	CASQDRDEQYF
TRBD2	-	TRBV5-1	TRBJ2-1	TGCGCCAGCAGCGTGATCGTTTTGGGGGGGATTTTTGGGAATGAGCAGTTCTTC	CASSVIVLGGIFGNEQFF
-	-	TRBV7-9	TRBJ2-3	TGTGCCAGCAGTCTACGGAGGGGAGATACGCAGTATTTT	CASSLRRGDTQYF
-	-	TRBV9	TRBJ2-3	TGTGCCAGCAGCGTAGCTTCACTAGTGGTGATCGGTGGAGATACGCAGTATTTT	CASSVASLVVIGGDTQYF
-	-	TRBV5-5	TRBJ1-1	TGTGCCAGCAGACCTTATGGGGTGAACACTGAAGCTTTCTTT	CASRPYGVNTEAFF
TRBD2	-	TRBV7-9	TRBJ2-1	TGTGCCAGCAGCCCGGTGGTTAGCGGGAACAATGAGCAGTTCTTC	CASSPVVSGNNEQFF
-	-	TRBV28	TRBJ2-7	TGTGCCAGCAGTTTTCTAGGGTCCTACGAGCAGTACTTC	CASSFLGSYEQYF
TRBD2	-	TRBV9	TRBJ2-7	TGTGCCAGCAGCGTAGCAGCGGGAGGACCCTACGAGCAGTACTTC	CASSVAAGGPYEQYF
-	-	TRBV6-6	TRBJ1-1	TGTGCCAGCAGCCTAAGAGAGACTGAAGCTTTCTTT	CASSLRETEAFF
TRBD1	-	TRBV28	TRBJ1-2	TGTGCCAGCAGTCTACGGGCAGGGGGTTATGGCTACACCTTC	CASSLRAGGYGYTF
TRBD1	-	TRBV10-3	TRBJ2-7	TGTGCCATCAGTGACTCGGGACAGGGGCCGGGGTACTTC	CAISDSGQGPGYF
-	-	TRBV19	TRBJ2-1	TGTGCCAGTAGTAGCCGACAGATTCCCTATCCCCCCGTCTTC	CASSSRQIPYPPVF
TRBD1	-	TRBV28	TRBJ1-1	TGTGCCAGCAGTTCCCCGACAGGGACTGAAGCTTTCTTT	CASSSPTGTEAFF
TRBD2	-	TRBV10-3	TRBJ2-1	TGTGCCACGGCTCTAGCGGCGTACGGTGAGCAGTTCTTC	CATALAAYGEQFF
TRBD1	-	TRBV10-1	TRBJ1-1	TGCGCCAGCAGCTACAGGGGGCAAACTGAAGCTTTCTTT	CASSYRGQTEAFF
-	-	TRBV5-4	TRBJ1-1	TGTGCCAGCAGCTTGCAAACTAACACTGAAGCTTTCTTT	CASSLQTNTEAFF
TRBD1	-	TRBV9	TRBJ2-7	TGTGCCAGCAGCGTTTCAGGGGGCGACGAGCAGTACTTC	CASSVSGGDEQYF
TRBD2	-	TRBV5-1	TRBJ2-5	TGCGCCAGCAGCTTGGGAAGCGGGAGAGAGACCCAGTACTTC	CASSLGSGRETQYF
TRBD2	-	TRBV28	TRBJ2-7	TGTGCCAGCAGCTCCTTGTTGGGGCGGGAGAGCTACGAGCAGTACTTC	CASSSLLGRESYEQYF
-	-	TRBV5-1	TRBJ2-7	TGCGCCAGCAGCTTAGACCCTAGGAGCTCCTACGAGCAGTACTTC	CASSLDPRSSYEQYF
-	-	TRBV6-1	TRBJ2-5	TGTGCCAGCAGTGAACTGATCCAAGAGACCCAGTACTTC	CASSELIQETQYF
-	-	TRBV7-9	TRBJ1-2	TGTGCCAGCAGCTCAACCCGTGGGGGGGCGCTGAGATATGGCTACACCTTC	CASSSTRGGALRYGYTF
TRBD2	once	TRBV28	TRBJ2-5	TGTGCCAGCAGGTTAGCGGGAGTAAGGGAGACCCAGTACTTC	CASRLAGVRETQYF
TRBD2	once	TRBV7-2	TRBJ2-7	TGTGCCAGCAGCCAGACTAGCGGGAGTGTTTACGAGCAGTACTTC	CASSQTSGSVYEQYF
-	-	TRBV28	TRBJ2-1	TGTGCCAGCAGTTTATCGGGGGCCCTTGGGGACAATGAGCAGTTCTTC	CASSLSGALGDNEQFF